This entry describes one T cell receptor beta chain. This clone occurred a few times. Its binding antigen is unknown. Per-base qualities were not stored, and no clone one base away is much larger. Focal radiation therapy combined with CTLA-4 blockade (ipilimumab) was tested in patients with chemo-refractory metastatic non-small-cell lung cancer. This entry is derived from a study of radiotherapy plus CTLA-4 blockade in lung cancer listed by TCRdb under 2018. About the investigation overall: Objective responses were observed in 15% to 20% of enrolled patients, and disease control was achieved in approximately 29%. Results and caveats for the whole study, not just this receptor: Early dynamic changes in blood T cell clones, together with increased serum interferon-beta after radiation, were reported as the strongest predictors of response. After treatment with radiotherapy and ipilimumab, TCR clones that came from tumors expanded in the peripheral blood.

The library was generated by the immunoSEQ multiplex PCR assay. TCRdb stores this immuneACCESS table with in-frame sequences only. Part of the clones is absent; in the studies checked, under half of the shortfall reflects unresolved V genes, and no reason is known for the rest. This sample has about 66,000 clones in its table, and approximately 82% of those were observed once. Of the sample, about 4.2% falls within the top ten clones. The TCR originated in a human donor with non-small cell lung cancer who had a partial response to radiotherapy plus ipilimumab. The specimen was peripheral blood, collected from a patient treated with radiotherapy plus ipilimumab.

The bases read TGTGCCAGCAGCCAAACTAGATCCGGGGAGCTGTTTTTT. The translation is CASSQTRSGELFF. The chain is encoded by TRBV7-2 joined to TRBJ2-2, and the D gene may be TRBD2, 5 bases matching. Trimming costs V 5 bases and J 6 bases, and their ends lie 10 bases apart. Spanning cysteine to phenylalanine, the CDR3 consists of 13 amino acids. Only the CDR3 region is kept as DNA, spanning 39 bases read in frame from base 1. In the germline V gene, CDR1 corresponds to SGHTA and CDR2 to FQGNSA.